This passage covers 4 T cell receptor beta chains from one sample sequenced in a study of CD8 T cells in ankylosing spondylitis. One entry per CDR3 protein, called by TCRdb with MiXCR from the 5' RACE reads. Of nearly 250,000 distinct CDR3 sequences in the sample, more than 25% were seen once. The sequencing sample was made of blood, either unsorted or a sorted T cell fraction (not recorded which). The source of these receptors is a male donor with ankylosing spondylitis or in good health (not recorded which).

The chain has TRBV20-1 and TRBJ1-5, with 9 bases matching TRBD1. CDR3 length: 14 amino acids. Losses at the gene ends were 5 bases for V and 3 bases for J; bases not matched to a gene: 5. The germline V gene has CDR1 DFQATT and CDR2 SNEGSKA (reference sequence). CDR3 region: CSAPTGGFNQPQHF. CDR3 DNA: TGCAGTGCTCCGACAGGGGGTTTCAATCAGCCCCAGCATTTT.

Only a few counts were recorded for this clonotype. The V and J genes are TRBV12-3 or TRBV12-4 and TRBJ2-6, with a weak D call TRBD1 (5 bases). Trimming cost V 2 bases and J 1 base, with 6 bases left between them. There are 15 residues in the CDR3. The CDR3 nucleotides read TGTGCCAGCAGTTTAACAGGATCTGGGGCCAACGTCCTGACTTTC. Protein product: CASSLTGSGANVLTF.

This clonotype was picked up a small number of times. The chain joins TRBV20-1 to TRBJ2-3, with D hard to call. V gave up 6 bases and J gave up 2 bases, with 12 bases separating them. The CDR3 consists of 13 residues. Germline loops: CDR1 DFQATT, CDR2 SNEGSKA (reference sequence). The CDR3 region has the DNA TGCAGTGCCAGGTGGTCTGTCACAGATACGCAGTATTTT. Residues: CSARWSVTDTQYF.

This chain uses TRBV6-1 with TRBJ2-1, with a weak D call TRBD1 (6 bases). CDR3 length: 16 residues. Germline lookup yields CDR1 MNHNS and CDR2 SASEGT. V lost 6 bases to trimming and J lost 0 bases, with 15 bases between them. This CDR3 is CASRGQSMSSYNEQFF. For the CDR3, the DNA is TGTGCCAGCAGAGGACAGTCTATGAGCTCCTACAATGAGCAGTTCTTC.